This T cell receptor (beta chain) stems from a study of low-dose radiotherapy and immunotherapy resistance in tumors. Study at large: Every two weeks, one day ahead of radiation and immunotherapy, cyclophosphamide 200 mg/m2 was given (intravenously).

TRAV- and TRBV-specific primers were used for first-strand cDNA, which covered alpha and beta chains. TCR amplification used roughly 18 PCR cycles, a constant-region primer and a V-primer adapter. TCRdb reprocessed the reads with MiXCR, giving one entry per CDR3 protein. The sample lists about 12,000 distinct CDR3 sequences, around four fifths occurring once. Deletions cut 0 bases from V and 7 bases from J, with 10 bases between. This CDR3 spans 14 amino acids. Germline CDR1 and CDR2: MNHEY and SVGEGT. The TCR comes from a human donor with advanced metastatic prostate, ovarian, gallbladder or colorectal cancer (not recorded which). This table probably holds off-target reads from a library built for another chain. The chain uses TRBV6-2 or TRBV6-3 and TRBJ1-5; TRBD1 is a possible D gene (5 bases). The CDR3 DNA follows: TGTGCCAGCAGTTACTCCGGCAGGGAACAGCCCCAGCATTTT. Protein product: CASSYSGREQPQHF.